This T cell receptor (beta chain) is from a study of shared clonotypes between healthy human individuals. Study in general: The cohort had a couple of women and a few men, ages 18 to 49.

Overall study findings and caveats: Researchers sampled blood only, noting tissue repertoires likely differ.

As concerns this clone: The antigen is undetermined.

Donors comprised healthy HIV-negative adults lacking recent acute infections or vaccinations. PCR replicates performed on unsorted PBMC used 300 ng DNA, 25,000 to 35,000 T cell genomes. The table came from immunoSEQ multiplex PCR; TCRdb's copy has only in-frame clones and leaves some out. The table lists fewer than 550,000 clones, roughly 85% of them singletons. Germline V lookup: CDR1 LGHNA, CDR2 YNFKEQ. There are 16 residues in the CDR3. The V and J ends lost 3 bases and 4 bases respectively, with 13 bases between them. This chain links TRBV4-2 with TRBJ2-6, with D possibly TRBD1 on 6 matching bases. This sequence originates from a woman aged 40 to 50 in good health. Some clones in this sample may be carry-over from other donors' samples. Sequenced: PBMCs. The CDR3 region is CASSQGNRVGANVLTF. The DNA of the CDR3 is TGTGCCAGCAGCCAGGGTAACAGGGTCGGGGCCAACGTCCTGACTTTC.